This T cell receptor beta chain was sequenced in a study of shared clonotypes between healthy human individuals. Study-wide points: Sequencing depth was expected to influence donor clonotype sharing.

Libraries were prepared by immunoSEQ multiplex PCR; TCRdb keeps only in-frame clonotypes and omits some of them. The repertoire holds around 2.5 million clones, with 93% as singletons. The CDR3 loop spans 14 amino acids. V dropped 4 bases and J dropped 10; count of bases not matched to a gene: 12. Germline V lookup: CDR1 GTSNPN, CDR2 SVGIG (reference sequence). Both subsets, CD45RA+ naive and CD45RA-negative memory, were split from the CD4+ cells. In its sample, this clone was seen a few times. Antigen specificity is unknown. Input material: naive CD4+ T cells from PBMCs. Stated subset: CD45RA+ positively selected. The receptor was derived from a young man in good health. Some clones in this sample may be carry-over from other donors' samples. The rearrangement uses TRBV30 and TRBJ1-4, with 7 nucleotides matching TRBD1. The CDR3 nucleotides are TGTGCCTGGAACTCAGACAGGGTCGATGGAAAACTGTTTTTT. This sequence encodes CAWNSDRVDGKLFF. Filled out from reference TRBV30 and TRBJ1-4, the complete variable domain reads SQTIHQWPATLVQPVGSPLSLECTVEGTSNPNLYWYRQAAGRGLQLLFYSVGIGQISSEVPQNLSASRPQDRQFILSSKKLLLSDSGFYLCAWNSDRVDGKLFFGSGTQLSVL.